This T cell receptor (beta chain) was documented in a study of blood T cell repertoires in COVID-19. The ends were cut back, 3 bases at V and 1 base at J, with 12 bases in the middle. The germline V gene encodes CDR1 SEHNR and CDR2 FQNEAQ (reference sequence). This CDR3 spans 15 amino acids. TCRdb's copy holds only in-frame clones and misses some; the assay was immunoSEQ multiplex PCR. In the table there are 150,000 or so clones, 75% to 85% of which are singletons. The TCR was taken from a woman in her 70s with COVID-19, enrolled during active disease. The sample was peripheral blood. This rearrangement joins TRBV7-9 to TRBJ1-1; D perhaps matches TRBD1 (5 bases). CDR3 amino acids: CASSFGRVKNTEAFF. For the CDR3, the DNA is TGTGCCAGCAGCTTCGGCAGGGTTAAGAACACTGAAGCTTTCTTT. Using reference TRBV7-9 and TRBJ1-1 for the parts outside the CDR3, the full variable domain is DTGVSQNPRHKITKRGQNVTFRCDPISEHNRLYWYRQTLGQGPEFLTYFQNEAQLEKSRLLSDRFSAERPKGSFSTLEIQRTEQGDSAMYLCASSFGRVKNTEAFFGQGTRLTVV.